This T cell receptor beta chain was captured in a study of blood T cell repertoires in COVID-19. Study information: T cells, B-cell-depleted T cells, or PBMCs supplied cDNA or gDNA.

This study enrolled people aged 18 to 89 from 24 US geographic areas. Cohorts were assigned according to the clinical history that participants reported. This clone has just a few counts. In the authors' methods: The authors estimated nucleated cell counts from reference gene primer amplification. Assay used: immunoSEQ multiplex PCR; TCRdb lists only in-frame clones, some missing. The V and J calls and clone size were taken over from that table, and D and trimming were inferred from the DNA. This sample has 210,000 or so clones; around 80% occur once, and the top ten carry approximately 1.8%. The sample taken for sequencing was PBMCs or T cells enriched from blood (not recorded which). The sequence was collected from a man aged 60 to 69 who had recovered from COVID-19.

The CDR3 protein is CASSLEAGTDTQYF. In nucleotides, the CDR3 is TGTGCCAGCAGTCTGGAGGCCGGCACAGATACGCAGTATTTT. This chain links TRBV6-4 with TRBJ2-3; D is perhaps TRBD2 (5 bases). V was trimmed by 5 bases and J by 1 base, leaving 10 bases between them. Germline lookup yields CDR1 MRHNA and CDR2 SNTAGT. CDR3 length: 14 residues.